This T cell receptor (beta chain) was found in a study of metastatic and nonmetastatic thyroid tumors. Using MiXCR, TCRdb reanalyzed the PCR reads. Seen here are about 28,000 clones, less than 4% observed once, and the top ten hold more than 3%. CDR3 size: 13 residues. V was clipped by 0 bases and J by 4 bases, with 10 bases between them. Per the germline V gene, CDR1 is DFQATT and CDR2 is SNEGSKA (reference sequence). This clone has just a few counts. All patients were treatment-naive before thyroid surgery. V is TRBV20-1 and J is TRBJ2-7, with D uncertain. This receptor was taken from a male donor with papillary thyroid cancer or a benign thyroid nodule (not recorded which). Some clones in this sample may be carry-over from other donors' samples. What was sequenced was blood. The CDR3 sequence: CSARDLQDYEQYF. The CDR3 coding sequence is TGCAGTGCTAGAGATCTGCAGGATTACGAGCAGTACTTC.